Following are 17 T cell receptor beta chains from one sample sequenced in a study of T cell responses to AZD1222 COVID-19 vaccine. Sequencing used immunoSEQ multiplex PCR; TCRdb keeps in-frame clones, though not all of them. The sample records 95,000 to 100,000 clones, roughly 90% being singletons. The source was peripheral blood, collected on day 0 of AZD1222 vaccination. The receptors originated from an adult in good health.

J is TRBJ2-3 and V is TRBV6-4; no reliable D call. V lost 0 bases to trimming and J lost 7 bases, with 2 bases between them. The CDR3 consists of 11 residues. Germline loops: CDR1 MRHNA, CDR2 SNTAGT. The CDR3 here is CASSDSYTQYF. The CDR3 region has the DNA TGTGCCAGCAGTGACTCCTATACGCAGTATTTT.

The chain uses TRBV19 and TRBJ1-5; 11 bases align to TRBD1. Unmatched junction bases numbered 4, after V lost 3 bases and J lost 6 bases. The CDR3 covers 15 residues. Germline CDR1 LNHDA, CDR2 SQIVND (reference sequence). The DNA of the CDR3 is TGTGCCAGTAGTATCGGGGGGACAGGGGGTCAGCCCCAGCATTTT. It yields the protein CASSIGGTGGQPQHF.

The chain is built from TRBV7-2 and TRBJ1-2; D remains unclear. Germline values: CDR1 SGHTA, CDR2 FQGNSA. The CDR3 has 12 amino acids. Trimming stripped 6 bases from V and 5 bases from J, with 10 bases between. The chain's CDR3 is CASSQDRYGYTF. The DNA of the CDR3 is TGTGCCAGCAGTCAGGATCGGTATGGCTACACCTTC.

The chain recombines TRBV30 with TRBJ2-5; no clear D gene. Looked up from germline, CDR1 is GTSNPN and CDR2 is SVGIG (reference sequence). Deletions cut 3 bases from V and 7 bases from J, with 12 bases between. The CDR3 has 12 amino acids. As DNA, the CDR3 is TGTGCCTGGAGGAAGTTACGTGGGACCCAGTACTTC. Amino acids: CAWRKLRGTQYF.

The CDR3 is CASSSGQYYNSPLHF. The CDR3 DNA follows: TGTGCCAGCAGCTCCGGACAGTATTATAATTCACCCCTCCACTTT. This chain links TRBV6-5 with TRBJ1-6, with a tentative D call TRBD1 (6 bases). The length of the CDR3 is 15 residues. Trimming took 6 bases from V and 4 from J, leaving 13 bases between them. The V gene's germline CDR1 is MNHEY and CDR2 SVGAGI.

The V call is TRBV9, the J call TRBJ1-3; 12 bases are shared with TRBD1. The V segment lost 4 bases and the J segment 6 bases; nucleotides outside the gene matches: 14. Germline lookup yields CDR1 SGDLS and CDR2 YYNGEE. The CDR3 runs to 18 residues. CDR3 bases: TGTGCCAGCAGCCCGTCCGGGACAGGGGGCGTAGGGCCAAACACCATATATTTT. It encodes CASSPSGTGGVGPNTIYF. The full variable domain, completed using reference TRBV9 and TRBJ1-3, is DSGVTQTPKHLITATGQRVTLRCSPRSGDLSVYWYQQSLDQGLQFLIQYYNGEERAKGNILERFSAQQFPDLHSELNLSSLELGDSALYFCASSPSGTGGVGPNTIYFGEGSWLTVV.

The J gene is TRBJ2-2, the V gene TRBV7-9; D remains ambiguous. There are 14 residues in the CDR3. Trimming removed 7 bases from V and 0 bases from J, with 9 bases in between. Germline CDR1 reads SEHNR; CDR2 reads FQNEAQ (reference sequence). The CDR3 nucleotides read TGTGCCAGCACTTCGGTGGCGAACACCGGGGAGCTGTTTTTT. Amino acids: CASTSVANTGELFF.

The CDR3 region has the DNA TGTGCCAGCAGCCCCGAGAACCGACGGACACCCTCTGGAAACACCATATATTTT. It translates to CASSPENRRTPSGNTIYF. The rearrangement links TRBV7-6 to TRBJ1-3; D might be TRBD1 (5 bases). This CDR3 is 18 amino acids long. From germline, CDR1 is SGHVS and CDR2 FNYEAQ. V lost 5 bases to trimming and J lost 0 bases, with 20 bases between them.

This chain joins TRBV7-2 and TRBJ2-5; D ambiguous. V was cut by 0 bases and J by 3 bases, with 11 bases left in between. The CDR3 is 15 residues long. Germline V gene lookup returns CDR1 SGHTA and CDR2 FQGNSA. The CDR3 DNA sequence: TGTGCCAGCAGCTTAGCAGTTATCCAGGAAGAGACCCAGTACTTC. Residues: CASSLAVIQEETQYF.

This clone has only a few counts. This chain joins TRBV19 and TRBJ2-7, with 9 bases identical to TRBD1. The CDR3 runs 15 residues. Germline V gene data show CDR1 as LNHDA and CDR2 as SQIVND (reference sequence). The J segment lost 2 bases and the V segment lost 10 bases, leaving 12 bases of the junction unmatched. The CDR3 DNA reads TGTGCCACCGGAGGGGCCGGGACAGGGCCCTACGAGCAGTACTTC. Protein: CATGGAGTGPYEQYF.

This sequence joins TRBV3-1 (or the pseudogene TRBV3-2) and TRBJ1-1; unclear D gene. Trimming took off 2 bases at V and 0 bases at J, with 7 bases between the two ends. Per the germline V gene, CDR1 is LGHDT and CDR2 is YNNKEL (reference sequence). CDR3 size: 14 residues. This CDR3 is CASSQSILNTEAFF. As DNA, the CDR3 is TGTGCCAGCAGCCAATCCATTCTGAACACTGAAGCTTTCTTT.

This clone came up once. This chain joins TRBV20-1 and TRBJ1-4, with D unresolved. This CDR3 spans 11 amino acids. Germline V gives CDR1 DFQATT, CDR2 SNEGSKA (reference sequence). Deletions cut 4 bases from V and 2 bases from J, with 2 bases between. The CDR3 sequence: CSAITNEKLFF. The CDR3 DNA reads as TGCAGTGCTATTACTAATGAAAAACTGTTTTTT.

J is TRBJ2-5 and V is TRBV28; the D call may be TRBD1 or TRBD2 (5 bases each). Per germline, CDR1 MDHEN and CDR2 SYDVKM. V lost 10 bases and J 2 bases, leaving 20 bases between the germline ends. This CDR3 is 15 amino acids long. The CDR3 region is CANFERGRAQETQYF. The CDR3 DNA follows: TGTGCCAACTTTGAACGGGGCAGGGCTCAAGAGACCCAGTACTTC. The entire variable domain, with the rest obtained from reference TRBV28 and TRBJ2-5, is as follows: DVKVTQSSRYLVKRTGEKVFLECVQDMDHENMFWYRQDPGLGLRLIYFSYDVKMKEKGDIPEGYSVSREKKERFSLILESASTNQTSMYLCANFERGRAQETQYFGPGTRLLVL.

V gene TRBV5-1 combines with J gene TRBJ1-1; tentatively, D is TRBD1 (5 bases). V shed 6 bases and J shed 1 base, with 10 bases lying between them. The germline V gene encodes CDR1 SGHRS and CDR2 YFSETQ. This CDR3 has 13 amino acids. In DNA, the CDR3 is TGCGCCAGCACCGGGGGGGAGAACACTGAAGCTTTCTTT. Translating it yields CASTGGENTEAFF.

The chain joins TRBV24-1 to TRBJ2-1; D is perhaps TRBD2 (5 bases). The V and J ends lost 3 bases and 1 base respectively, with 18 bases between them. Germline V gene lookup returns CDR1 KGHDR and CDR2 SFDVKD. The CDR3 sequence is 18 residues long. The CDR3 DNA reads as TGTGCCACCAGTGATCCAGCCCTCCGGGGAAAGTCCTACAATGAGCAGTTCTTC. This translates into CATSDPALRGKSYNEQFF.

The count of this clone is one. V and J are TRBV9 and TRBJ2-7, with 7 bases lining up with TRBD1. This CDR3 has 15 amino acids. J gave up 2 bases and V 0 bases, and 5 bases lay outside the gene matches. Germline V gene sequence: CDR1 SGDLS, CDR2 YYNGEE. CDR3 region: CASSVGTGTPYEQYF. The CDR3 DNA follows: TGTGCCAGCAGCGTAGGGACAGGTACCCCCTACGAGCAGTACTTC.

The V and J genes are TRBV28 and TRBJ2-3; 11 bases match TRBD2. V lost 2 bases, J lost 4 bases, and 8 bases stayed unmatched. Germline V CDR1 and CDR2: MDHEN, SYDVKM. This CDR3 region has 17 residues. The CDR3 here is CASSLPTSGKMADTQYF. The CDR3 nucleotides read TGTGCCAGCAGTTTACCGACTAGCGGGAAGATGGCAGATACGCAGTATTTT.